This T cell receptor (beta chain) was recorded in a study of blood T cell repertoires in COVID-19. Study-level background: T cells, B-cell-depleted T cells, or PBMCs provided the cDNA or gDNA that served as material.

Original methodology: The authors estimated nucleated cell counts from reference gene primer amplification. TCRdb's table, derived via immunoSEQ multiplex PCR, lists solely in-frame clones and lacks some. Clone size and the V and J calls come from that table; the DNA yielded D and trimming. The sample shows about 130,000 clones, more than 75% of them seen only once. V shed 5 bases and J 10 bases; nucleotides not matched to a gene: 7. Germline CDR1 reads LNHDA; CDR2 reads SQIVND (reference sequence). The CDR3 has 14 residues. The source is a woman aged 45-65 years who had recovered from COVID-19. This chain joins TRBV19 and TRBJ1-6; 8 bases line up with TRBD1. The source material was PBMCs or T cells enriched from blood (not recorded which). CDR3 sequence: CASSPAGGRSPLHF. The CDR3 DNA follows: TGTGCCAGTAGTCCCGCAGGGGGCCGATCACCCCTCCACTTT.